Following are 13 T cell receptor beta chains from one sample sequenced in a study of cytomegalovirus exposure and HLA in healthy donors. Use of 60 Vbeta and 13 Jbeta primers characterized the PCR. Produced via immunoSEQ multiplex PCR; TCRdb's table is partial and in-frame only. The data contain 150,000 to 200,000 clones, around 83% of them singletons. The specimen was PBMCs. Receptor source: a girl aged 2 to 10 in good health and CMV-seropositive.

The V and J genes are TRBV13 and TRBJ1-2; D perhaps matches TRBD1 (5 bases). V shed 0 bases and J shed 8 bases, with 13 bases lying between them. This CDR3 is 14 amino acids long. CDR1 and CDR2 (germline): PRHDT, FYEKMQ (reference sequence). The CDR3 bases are TGTGCCAGCAGCTTAGGCTGGGGCGGTGGCGGCTACACCTTC. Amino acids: CASSLGWGGGGYTF.

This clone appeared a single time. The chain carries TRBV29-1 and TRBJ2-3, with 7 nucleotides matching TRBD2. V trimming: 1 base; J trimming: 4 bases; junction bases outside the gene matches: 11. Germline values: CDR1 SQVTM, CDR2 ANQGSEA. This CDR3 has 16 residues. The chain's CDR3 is CSVEGSAGARADTQYF. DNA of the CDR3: TGCAGCGTTGAAGGATCTGCGGGAGCGCGAGCAGATACGCAGTATTTT.

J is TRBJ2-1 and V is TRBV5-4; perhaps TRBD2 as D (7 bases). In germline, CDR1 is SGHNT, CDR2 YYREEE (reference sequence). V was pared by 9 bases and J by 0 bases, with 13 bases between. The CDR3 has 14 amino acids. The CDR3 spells CAIRGANSYNEQFF. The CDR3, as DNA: TGTGCCATACGGGGGGCTAACTCCTACAATGAGCAGTTCTTC.

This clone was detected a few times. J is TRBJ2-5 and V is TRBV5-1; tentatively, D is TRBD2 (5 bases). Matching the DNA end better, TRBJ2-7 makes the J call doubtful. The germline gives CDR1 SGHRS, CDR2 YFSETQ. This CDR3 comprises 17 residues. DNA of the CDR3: TGCGCCAGCAGCTTGGTTCTTCGTGGATGGGGAGACTACGAGCAGTACTTC. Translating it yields CASSLVLRGWGDYEQYF.

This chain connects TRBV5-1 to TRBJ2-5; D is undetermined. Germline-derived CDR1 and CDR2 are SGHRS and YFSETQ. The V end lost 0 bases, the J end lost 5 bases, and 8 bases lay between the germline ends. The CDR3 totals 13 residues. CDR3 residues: CASSLDRVETQYF. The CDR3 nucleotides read TGCGCCAGCAGCTTGGACCGGGTGGAGACCCAGTACTTC.

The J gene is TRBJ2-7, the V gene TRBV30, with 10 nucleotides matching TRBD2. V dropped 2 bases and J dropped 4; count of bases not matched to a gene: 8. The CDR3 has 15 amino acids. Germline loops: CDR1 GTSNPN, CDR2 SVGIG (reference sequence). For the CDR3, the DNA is TGTGCCTGGAGTCGCATAGCGGGAGGAAAATACGAGCAGTACTTC. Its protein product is CAWSRIAGGKYEQYF.

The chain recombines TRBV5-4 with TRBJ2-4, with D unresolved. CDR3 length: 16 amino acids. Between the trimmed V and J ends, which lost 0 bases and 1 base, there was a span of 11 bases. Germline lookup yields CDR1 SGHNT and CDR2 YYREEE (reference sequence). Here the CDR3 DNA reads TGTGCCAGCAGCTTGGGGGCAGGCCGGGCCAAAAACATTCAGTACTTC. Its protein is CASSLGAGRAKNIQYF. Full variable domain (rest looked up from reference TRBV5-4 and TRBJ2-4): ETGVTQSPTHLIKTRGQQVTLRCSSQSGHNTVSWYQQALGQGPQFIFQYYREEENGRGNFPPRFSGLQFPNYSSELNVNALELDDSALYLCASSLGAGRAKNIQYFGAGTRLSVL.

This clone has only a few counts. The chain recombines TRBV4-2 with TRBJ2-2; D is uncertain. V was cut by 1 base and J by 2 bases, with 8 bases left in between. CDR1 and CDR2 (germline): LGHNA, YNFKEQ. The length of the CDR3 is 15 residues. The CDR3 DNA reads TGTGCCAGCAGCCAAGTCCCAGGCAACACCGGGGAGCTGTTTTTT. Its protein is CASSQVPGNTGELFF.

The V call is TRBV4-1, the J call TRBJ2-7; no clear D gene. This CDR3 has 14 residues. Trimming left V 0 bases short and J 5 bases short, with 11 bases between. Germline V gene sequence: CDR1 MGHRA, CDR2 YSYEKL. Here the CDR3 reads CASSQDPLRDEQYF. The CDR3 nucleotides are TGCGCCAGCAGCCAAGACCCCTTACGCGACGAGCAGTACTTC.

The DNA of the CDR3 is TGTGCCAGTGGTCCCCCAGGGGGCGCCGAAAACATTCAGTACTTC. This codes for CASGPPGGAENIQYF. The rearrangement joins TRBV6-1 to TRBJ2-4, with 8 bases that match TRBD1. Germline V CDR1 and CDR2: MNHNS, SASEGT. The CDR3 sequence is 15 residues long. Trimming cost V 9 bases and J 5 bases; bases outside gene matches: 12.

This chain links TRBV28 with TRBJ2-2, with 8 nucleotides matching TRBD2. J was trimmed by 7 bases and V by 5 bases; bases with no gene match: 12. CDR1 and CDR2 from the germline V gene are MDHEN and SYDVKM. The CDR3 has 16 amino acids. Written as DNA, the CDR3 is TGTGCCAGCAGTCCCCCGGGACTAGTGCGGCGCGGGGAGCTGTTTTTT. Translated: CASSPPGLVRRGELFF.

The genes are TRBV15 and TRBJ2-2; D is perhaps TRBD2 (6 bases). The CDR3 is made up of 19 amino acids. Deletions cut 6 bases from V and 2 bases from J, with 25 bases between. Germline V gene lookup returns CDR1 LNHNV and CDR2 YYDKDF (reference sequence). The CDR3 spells CATRRRTVGVADNTGELFF. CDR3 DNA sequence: TGTGCCACCAGAAGACGGACGGTGGGGGTAGCGGATAACACCGGGGAGCTGTTTTTT. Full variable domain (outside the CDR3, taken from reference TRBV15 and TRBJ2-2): DAMVIQNPRYQVTQFGKPVTLSCSQTLNHNVMYWYQQKSSQAPKLLFHYYDKDFNNEADTPDNFQSRRPNTSFCFLDIRSPGLGDTAMYLCATRRRTVGVADNTGELFFGEGSRLTVL.

Here the CDR3 reads CAWTGLQETQYF. In DNA, the CDR3 is TGTGCCTGGACGGGACTTCAAGAGACCCAGTACTTC. This chain connects TRBV30 to TRBJ2-5, with D perhaps TRBD2 (6 bases). Trimming took 4 bases from V and 2 from J, leaving 8 bases between them. This CDR3 has 12 amino acids. CDR1 GTSNPN and CDR2 SVGIG come from the germline V gene (reference sequence).